This note documents a single T cell receptor beta chain sequence. Its antigen remains unidentified. The V gene lost 5 bases and the J gene lost 8 bases, with 15 bases spanning the gap. The CDR3 runs 13 residues. Germline lookup yields CDR1 MDHEN and CDR2 SYDVKM. Expressed TCRB transcripts were sequenced, since all the RNA that had been isolated was reverse transcribed. Assay: immunoSEQ multiplex PCR; the TCRdb copy retains only in-frame clones and omits some. The sample holds around 450,000 clones, more than 9.5% seen once. The record originates from a study of beta chain features in type 1 diabetes. Study results and caveats: Patients showed naive, central memory and Treg TCRB repertoires that appeared more similar than those of healthy donors. There was a moderate but significant shortening of TCRB CDR3s in all four CD4+ subsets of Type 1 diabetes patients. PCR might favor shorter templates, equally in patients and controls.

Sequenced input: naive CD4+ T cells from blood. The receptor comes from a woman in her late teens or twenties in good health. The rearrangement uses TRBV28 and TRBJ1-2; no firm D call. CDR3 nucleotides: TGTGCCAGCAGTCTCCGTTTAGCGGGAGGCTACACCTTC. It yields the protein CASSLRLAGGYTF.